The TCR beta chain described here comes from a study of T-cell reconstitution after alpha-beta-depleted transplantation in children (TCRdb year 2016). Concerning the study at large: The study quantitatively tracked T-cell immune reconstitution after TCRalphabeta/CD19-depleted allogeneic hematopoietic cell transplantation in children using TCR repertoire profiling.

Study-wide conclusions, independent of this receptor: The apparently early alphabetaT-cell count recovery about two months after transplant was reportedly dependent on only several hundred rapidly expanded clones derived from non-depleted graft cells. In some patients, the high TCRbeta diversity seen at day 60 was put down to recipient T cells and intrathymic progenitors that had survived conditioning. The frequencies of hyperexpanded clones fell over the following months, and after one year, T-cell counts and TCRbeta diversity were mostly attributed to newly produced T cells.

Including the terminal cysteine and phenylalanine, the CDR3 comprises 16 residues. Only the CDR3 part of the read is kept: 48 bases, read in frame from the first base. The germline V gene supplies CDR1 SGHRS and CDR2 YFSETQ. V and J lose 4 bases and 7 bases, and a span of 21 bases separates them. The treatment or condition tag for this specimen amounts to: allogeneic hematopoietic cell transplantation with graft depleted of TCRalphabeta T cells and CD19 B cells. The children who served as transplant recipients had been given grafts of TCRalphabeta/CD19-depleted allogeneic hematopoietic cells. About this clonotype itself: Its cognate antigen has yet to be identified. Per-base qualities were not stored, and no clone one base away is much larger.

The library was generated by PCR. The listed sequencing device is Illumina HiSeq 2500. To normalize quantification of the TCRbeta repertoire, the TCR libraries were built with molecular barcoding that relied on unique molecular identifiers. Using fastp at Q25 and MiXCR, TCRdb reprocessed the public reads and kept productive beta chains. Every CDR3 protein is listed once, alongside the most common genes and DNA of its rows. Here the sample has around 580,000 distinct CDR3 sequences; 27% occur a single time. Together, the top ten hold less than 40% of the sample. Here the sequenced sample was PBMCs, taken before TCRalphabeta/CD19-depleted stem cell transplant. The TCR comes from a boy under two years old with Wiskott-Aldrich syndrome, due to receive a stem cell transplant. The V and J genes are TRBV5-1 and TRBJ2-1; the D segment could be TRBD2, given 6 matching bases. The CDR3 sequence is CASSPLIREIGNEQFF. The bases are TGCGCCAGCAGCCCCCTTATTCGGGAGATAGGGAATGAGCAGTTCTTC.